This TCR beta chain is drawn from a study of shared clonotypes between healthy human individuals (TCRdb year 2020). Regarding the complete study: A couple of women and three men aged 18 to 49 years were included in the cohort. Per donor, three plates each were used for CD4 naive and CD4 memory, two for CD8 naive, and one for CD8 memory. Blood TCR repertoires of several healthy adults were deeply sequenced to estimate repertoire size and the extent of clonotype sharing between individuals. To increase sequencing depth and limit assay-specific biases, TCR repertoire library preparation and sequencing were carried out by different laboratories using diverse techniques. Per donor, leukapheresis produced somewhere between about 0.9 and 9 billion PBMCs.

CD8 naive samples consisted of CD45RO-negative cells that were positively selected for CCR7, yielding a CD45RA+CCR7+ population without TemRA cells. Healthy HIV-negative adults with no recently reported acute infections or vaccinations were included as donors. Only Caucasian adults living in Nashville, Tennessee, USA were represented among the donors. Blood was obtained by leukapheresis, after which PBMCs were separated by Ficoll-Histopaque density gradient centrifugation and cryopreserved in liquid nitrogen vapor phase. Purity and quantity of every magnetically sorted T cell population were checked by analytical flow cytometry. Each sorted fraction had its genomic DNA isolated and then quantified by UV absorbance on a Nanodrop 2000c. Notes on this clone: This clone's antigen is unknown. The record has no base qualities; no much larger clone is one base away.

TCR CDR3 regions were amplified from genomic DNA by multiplex PCR using the deep immunoSEQ assay. For each cell subset, the extracted genomic DNA was distributed evenly across all wells of several immunoSEQ 96-well plates, and each plate served as one replicate. For sorted subsets, approximately 190 ng of genomic DNA, equivalent to 25,000 to 30,000 T cell genomes, went into each replicate PCR. Purified libraries were measured with a Qubit 3.0 fluorometer, size-checked on a Bioanalyzer 2100, and measured again with the KAPA Library Quantification kit. A separate single-read 150-cycle Illumina NextSeq 550 flow cell was used to sequence each immunoSEQ 96-well plate. Per the source publication's procedure: Because the immunoSEQ output held only junctional sequences and lacked quality scores, the filtering could not match the filtering applied to full-length reads. To assign V/J genes and CDR3, sequences were annotated using PyIR, a Python wrapper for IgBLAST v1.9, with IMGT germline references. Reads were filtered out if the reads had weak V/J assignments (E-value above 1e-6), no CDR3, stop codons, out-of-frame junctions, or ambiguous translated residues. V3J clonotypes were defined by identical inferred V gene, J gene, and CDR3 amino acid sequence. The percentage overlap between two repertoires was calculated by dividing the number of shared unique clonotypes by the size of the smaller repertoire. Richness of each repertoire was evaluated using RTK rarefaction, the Chao1 estimator, and Recon v2.1 estimates of unobserved clonotypes. For all TCRbeta clonotypes obtained by the gDNA method from a handful of donors, generation probabilities were computed with OLGA. Imported from immuneACCESS, the table was reduced by TCRdb to in-frame sequences with V and J called. These copies leave out some clones; in studies compared against another copy, an unresolved V gene accounts for under half, and the cause of the remainder is not known. The V and J calls and clone size come from that table; D and trimming were worked out from the DNA. For this sample there are around 600,000 clones; roughly 98% appear just once. Of the sample, approximately 0.3% falls within the top ten clones.

Results the study describes overall, beyond this receptor: Compared with non-shared clonotypes, the clonotypes found in all four sorted-subset donors had higher generation probabilities. Pairwise subsampling led to the expectation that sequencing depth would affect the degree of clonotype sharing among donors. Sampling was limited to blood, and TCR repertoires in tissue likely differ from TCR repertoires in blood. Naive subsets generally had larger estimated clonotype richness than memory subsets did. Sharing across a handful of donors was observed for approximately 4.6% of naive CD4, less than 4% of naive CD8, 2.3% of memory CD4, and 0.4% of memory CD8 clonotypes. Because the study included a small number of donors, the genetic and exposure-history diversity represented was limited. Incomplete sequencing was indicated by rarefaction of sorted-subset datasets, despite the large sequencing depth.

Sequences were obtained from naive CD8+ T cells sorted from blood. The sample's cell subset or site label, in plain terms: CD45RA+CCR7+. This receptor was taken from a man under 40 in good health.

The CDR3 protein is CASSLLGGHTGELFF. The nucleotides read TGTGCCAGCAGTTTATTAGGGGGCCACACCGGGGAGCTGTTTTTT. The sequence links TRBV27 to TRBJ2-2, with 7 junctional bases fitting TRBD1. Trimming takes 1 base off V and 3 bases off J; junction bases not matched to a gene: 2. There are 15 amino acids in the CDR3, from cysteine to phenylalanine inclusive. Solely the CDR3 DNA is kept, with 45 bases framed from the first base. CDR1 and CDR2 were assigned from the germline V gene (reference sequence) as MNHEY and SMNVEV.